Listed here are 8 T cell receptor beta chains from one sample, sequenced in a study of CD8+ T cells in alopecia areata. After isolation, RNA underwent reverse transcription to generate cDNA as the sequencing template. Clones were sequenced by immunoSEQ multiplex PCR, and TCRdb holds only the in-frame ones, with some missing. The sample consists of 250,000 to 350,000 clones, around 64% of them appearing once. Documented treatment: oral pan-JAK inhibitor, 5-10 mg twice daily. The sample in question was CD4+ T cells sorted from blood, obtained around week 54, from a patient treated with tofacitinib. The receptor source for this set is a human donor with alopecia areata.

In this sample, this clone turned up once. The rearrangement uses TRBV30 and TRBJ1-5; D is undetermined. Trimming cost V 3 bases and J 3 bases, with 15 bases left between them. The CDR3 totals 15 residues. The germline V gene encodes CDR1 GTSNPN and CDR2 SVGIG (reference sequence). The CDR3 DNA sequence: TGTGCCTGGAGCCGGATAGGAGGCTTCAATCAGCCCCAGCATTTT. The encoded protein is CAWSRIGGFNQPQHF. The variable domain in full, completed from reference TRBV30 and TRBJ1-5, reads SQTIHQWPATLVQPVGSPLSLECTVEGTSNPNLYWYRQAAGRGLQLLFYSVGIGQISSEVPQNLSASRPQDRQFILSSKKLLLSDSGFYLCAWSRIGGFNQPQHFGDGTRLSIL.

The chain uses TRBV29-1 and TRBJ1-5; D unresolved. Germline CDR1 and CDR2: SQVTM and ANQGSEA. Trimming took off 8 bases at V and 2 bases at J, with 13 bases between the two ends. The CDR3 runs 13 residues. The CDR3 here is CSHGGSGNQPQHF. The CDR3 DNA is TGCAGCCACGGCGGCTCCGGCAATCAGCCCCAGCATTTT.

J is TRBJ2-7 and V is TRBV19; tentatively, D is TRBD1 (5 bases). Germline V gives CDR1 LNHDA, CDR2 SQIVND (reference sequence). This CDR3 is built from 15 residues. V shed 1 base and J shed 3 bases, with 13 bases lying between them. CDR3 bases: TGTGCCAGTAGTATAGGGGGCCCGAAGGTCTACGAGCAGTACTTC. It yields the protein CASSIGGPKVYEQYF.

CDR3 region: CASSQGQGSNQPQHF. CDR3 DNA sequence: TGTGCCAGCAGCCAGGGCCAAGGTAGCAATCAGCCCCAGCATTTT. The chain carries TRBV7-2 and TRBJ1-5, with a weak D call TRBD1 (5 bases). The V and J ends lost 5 bases and 0 bases respectively, with 11 bases between them. CDR3 length: 15 amino acids. Looked up from germline, CDR1 is SGHTA and CDR2 is FQGNSA.

This clone turned up a few times. This chain links TRBV6-5 with TRBJ1-1; TRBD1 aligns across 7 bases. V lost 0 bases and J lost 1; bases outside the gene matches: 5. This CDR3 region has 16 residues. Germline V CDR1 and CDR2: MNHEY, SVGAGI. The CDR3 sequence is CASSYSSQGENTEAFF. CDR3 bases: TGTGCCAGCAGTTACTCTTCCCAGGGGGAGAACACTGAAGCTTTCTTT.

This chain uses TRBV10-3 with TRBJ1-2; D uncertain. The CDR3 runs to 13 residues. V was shortened by 3 bases and J by 6 bases, with 11 bases between the two germline ends. Germline V gene lookup returns CDR1 ENHRY and CDR2 SYGVKD. The chain's CDR3 is CAISEWEVHGYTF. The CDR3 nucleotides are TGTGCCATCAGTGAATGGGAAGTCCATGGCTACACCTTC.

This clone has a handful of counts. The rearrangement links TRBV29-1 to TRBJ1-1; D perhaps matches TRBD1 (6 bases). V shed 2 bases and J shed 5 bases, with 9 bases lying between them. The CDR3 runs 12 residues. Germline CDR1 and CDR2: SQVTM and ANQGSEA. The CDR3 DNA sequence: TGCAGCGTTGAAAGGGGGTATACTGAAGCTTTCTTT. Protein sequence: CSVERGYTEAFF.

J is TRBJ2-4 and V is TRBV29-1, with TRBD1 matching over 7 bases. Germline CDR1 and CDR2: SQVTM and ANQGSEA. The CDR3 length is 12 residues. V dropped 5 bases and J dropped 8; count of bases not matched to a gene: 6. The CDR3 loop is CSVKTGLDIQYF. The DNA of the CDR3 is TGCAGCGTTAAGACAGGGCTGGACATTCAGTACTTC.